Listed below are T cell receptor beta chains from one sample, sequenced in a study of blood T cell repertoires in COVID-19. TCRdb's copy holds only in-frame clones and misses some; the assay was immunoSEQ multiplex PCR. This repertoire shows more than 200,000 clones, around 85% found once; its top ten account for approximately 9.1%. Sequences were obtained from peripheral blood. Source of these receptors: a man older than 75 with acute or convalescent COVID-19. The CDR3 runs from the conserved cysteine through the conserved F or W. A D gene is named only where the DNA matches it firmly. A clone size is listed for some rows: how often the clone was seen (once, few, many), or a class if it is expanded.

few	TRBV27	TRBD1	TRBJ2-6	TGTGCCAGCACCTGGGACAGAACCTCTGGGGCCAACGTCCTGACTTTC	CASTWDRTSGANVLTF
NA	TRBV3-1/TRBV3-2	TRBD1	TRBJ2-7	TGTGCCAGCAGCCGACGACTACGGGACAGCAACGAGCAGTACTTC	CASSRRLRDSNEQYF
few	TRBV7-9	TRBD1	TRBJ2-7	TGTGCCAGCAGCTTAGTTGGGGACAGGGGTTCCTACGAGCAGTACTTC	CASSLVGDRGSYEQYF
NA	TRBV2	TRBD1	TRBJ2-2	TGTGCCAGCAGTAGGTCCGGGACAGAGAACACCGGGGAGCTGTTTTTT	CASSRSGTENTGELFF
NA	TRBV27	TRBD1	TRBJ2-2	TGTGCCAGCACCAGACAGGGTACCGGGGAGCTGTTTTTT	CASTRQGTGELFF
NA	TRBV19	TRBD1	TRBJ1-1	TGTGCCAGTAGTCCGGACAGGGGGTGGACTGAAGCTTTCTTT	CASSPDRGWTEAFF
few	TRBV2	TRBD1	TRBJ1-6	TGTGCCAGCAGTGAAGGGACAGGGTATGATAATTCACCCCTCCACTTT	CASSEGTGYDNSPLHF
NA	TRBV2	TRBD1	TRBJ2-2	TGTGCCAGCAGGATAGGGACAGGGGTGACCGGGGAGCTGTTTTTT	CASRIGTGVTGELFF
NA	TRBV28	TRBD1	TRBJ2-3	TGTGCCAGCAGTCTCCGACAGGGGGTCTCAGATACGCAGTATTTT	CASSLRQGVSDTQYF
NA	TRBV7-9	NA	TRBJ1-1	TGTGCCAGCAGCCAGCAGGGTCTGAACACTGAAGCTTTCTTT	CASSQQGLNTEAFF
NA	TRBV11-2	NA	TRBJ1-3	TGTGCCAGCAGCTCCGTGGCAGGCTCTGGAAACACCATATATTTT	CASSSVAGSGNTIYF